Listed below are T cell receptor beta chains from one sample, sequenced in a study of CD8 T cells in Susac syndrome. TCRdb analysed the immunoSEQ multiplex PCR reads with MiXCR anew, one entry per CDR3 protein. The sample shows some 300,000 distinct CDR3 sequences, 70% to 90% of them seen only once. Sequencing was done on a sample of CD8+ T cells from PBMCs. The receptors were gathered from a human donor with multiple sclerosis. The CDR3 runs from the conserved cysteine through the conserved F or W. A D gene is named only where the DNA matches it firmly. Expanded clones get a size class; other rows say once, few or many, or leave the size out.

V gene: TRBV10-3
clone size: once
J gene: TRBJ2-1
D gene: TRBD2
CDR3 protein: CAISQGTSRYDEQFF
CDR3 DNA: TGTGCCATCAGTCAGGGGACTAGTCGTTACGATGAGCAGTTCTTC

V gene: TRBV9
clone size: NA
J gene: TRBJ2-7
D gene: NA
CDR3 protein: CASSVGPPGVYEQYF
CDR3 DNA: TGTGCCAGCAGCGTAGGGCCTCCCGGGGTATACGAGCAGTACTTC

V gene: TRBV13
clone size: NA
J gene: TRBJ2-3
D gene: TRBD2
CDR3 protein: CASSDKGLAGMVTQYF
CDR3 DNA: TGTGCCAGCAGCGATAAGGGACTAGCGGGAATGGTTACGCAGTATTTT

V gene: TRBV7-2
clone size: few
J gene: TRBJ2-1
D gene: TRBD2
CDR3 protein: CASSSRLAANEQFF
CDR3 DNA: TGTGCCAGCAGCTCTCGACTAGCGGCCAATGAGCAGTTCTTC

V gene: TRBV7-9
clone size: once
J gene: TRBJ2-7
D gene: NA
CDR3 protein: CASSLVIGEQYF
CDR3 DNA: TGTGCCAGCAGCTTAGTAATTGGCGAGCAGTACTTC

V gene: TRBV7-9
clone size: NA
J gene: TRBJ2-1
D gene: NA
CDR3 protein: CASSLAALGDEQFF
CDR3 DNA: TGTGCCAGCAGCTTAGCAGCACTAGGGGATGAGCAGTTCTTC

V gene: TRBV27
clone size: NA
J gene: TRBJ2-7
D gene: TRBD2
CDR3 protein: CASSSSGGSSYEQYF
CDR3 DNA: TGTGCCAGCAGTTCTAGCGGGGGGAGCTCCTACGAGCAGTACTTC

V gene: TRBV23-1
clone size: NA
J gene: TRBJ1-6
D gene: NA
CDR3 protein: CASSQSGGRGFNSPLHF
CDR3 DNA: TGCGCCAGCAGTCAATCGGGGGGACGGGGGTTTAATTCACCCCTCCACTTT

V gene: TRBV5-1
clone size: NA
J gene: TRBJ1-5
D gene: NA
CDR3 protein: CASSWAGGSNQPQHF
CDR3 DNA: TGCGCCAGCAGCTGGGCCGGGGGCAGCAATCAGCCCCAGCATTTT

V gene: TRBV20-1
clone size: NA
J gene: TRBJ2-1
D gene: TRBD2
CDR3 protein: CSATLWIRTSGAYNEQFF
CDR3 DNA: TGCAGTGCTACTCTATGGATTAGGACTAGCGGGGCATACAATGAGCAGTTCTTC

V gene: TRBV15
clone size: once
J gene: TRBJ2-3
D gene: NA
CDR3 protein: CATSREEAGGIFTDTQYF
CDR3 DNA: TGTGCCACCAGCAGAGAGGAGGCAGGGGGGATTTTTACAGATACGCAGTATTTT

V gene: TRBV20-1
clone size: NA
J gene: TRBJ2-1
D gene: NA
CDR3 protein: CSAREVVGRDRSYNEQFF
CDR3 DNA: TGCAGTGCTAGAGAAGTCGTAGGGCGGGATCGCTCCTACAATGAGCAGTTCTTC

V gene: TRBV12-5
clone size: NA
J gene: TRBJ2-4
D gene: NA
CDR3 protein: CASGLDPAIQYF
CDR3 DNA: TGTGCTAGTGGATTAGACCCAGCCATTCAGTACTTC

V gene: TRBV29-1
clone size: NA
J gene: TRBJ2-5
D gene: NA
CDR3 protein: CSASQGPETQYF
CDR3 DNA: TGCAGCGCCTCCCAGGGCCCGGAGACCCAGTACTTC

V gene: TRBV7-9
clone size: NA
J gene: TRBJ1-5
D gene: TRBD1
CDR3 protein: CASSLTGDGQPQHF
CDR3 DNA: TGTGCCAGCAGCTTGACAGGGGATGGCCAGCCCCAGCATTTT

V gene: TRBV20-1
clone size: NA
J gene: TRBJ2-7
D gene: NA
CDR3 protein: CSARAGESYEQYF
CDR3 DNA: TGCAGTGCTAGAGCAGGGGAGTCTTACGAGCAGTACTTC

V gene: TRBV7-2
clone size: NA
J gene: TRBJ1-1
D gene: NA
CDR3 protein: CASSLETAMNTEAFF
CDR3 DNA: TGTGCCAGCAGCTTGGAGACAGCGATGAACACTGAAGCTTTCTTT

V gene: TRBV30
clone size: NA
J gene: TRBJ2-7
D gene: TRBD2
CDR3 protein: CAWGTQWEGYEQYF
CDR3 DNA: TGTGCCTGGGGGACCCAATGGGAGGGGTACGAGCAGTACTTC

V gene: TRBV9
clone size: NA
J gene: TRBJ1-1
D gene: NA
CDR3 protein: CASSDDRLNTEAFF
CDR3 DNA: TGTGCCAGCAGCGACGACAGGTTAAACACTGAAGCTTTCTTT

V gene: TRBV28
clone size: NA
J gene: TRBJ2-7
D gene: NA
CDR3 protein: CASSPGLPPYEQYF
CDR3 DNA: TGTGCCAGCAGCCCGGGACTCCCGCCCTACGAGCAGTACTTC

V gene: TRBV27
clone size: NA
J gene: TRBJ1-5
D gene: TRBD1
CDR3 protein: CATMDRYSNQPQHF
CDR3 DNA: TGTGCCACCATGGACAGGTATAGCAATCAGCCCCAGCATTTT

V gene: TRBV6-6
clone size: once
J gene: TRBJ2-4
D gene: TRBD1
CDR3 protein: CASSLRTGLAKNIQYF
CDR3 DNA: TGTGCCAGCAGTCTCCGGACAGGTTTGGCCAAAAACATTCAGTACTTC

V gene: TRBV23-1
clone size: NA
J gene: TRBJ1-2
D gene: NA
CDR3 protein: CASSQSYRSIGPLIPHYGYTF
CDR3 DNA: TGCGCCAGCAGTCAATCTTATCGTTCAATCGGCCCGCTTATCCCTCACTATGGCTACACCTTC

V gene: TRBV19
clone size: NA
J gene: TRBJ1-5
D gene: TRBD1
CDR3 protein: CASNRGYSNQPQHF
CDR3 DNA: TGTGCCAGTAACAGGGGCTATAGCAATCAGCCCCAGCATTTT

V gene: TRBV7-9
clone size: NA
J gene: TRBJ2-1
D gene: NA
CDR3 protein: CASSPGSLGFF
CDR3 DNA: TGTGCCAGCAGCCCAGGATCTCTGGGGTTCTTC

V gene: TRBV27
clone size: NA
J gene: TRBJ1-4
D gene: NA
CDR3 protein: CASSLSGQDPTNEKLFF
CDR3 DNA: TGTGCCAGCAGTTTATCAGGGCAGGATCCGACTAATGAAAAACTGTTTTTT

V gene: TRBV15
clone size: NA
J gene: TRBJ2-1
D gene: NA
CDR3 protein: CATSRDGDEQFF
CDR3 DNA: TGTGCCACCAGCAGAGATGGAGATGAGCAGTTCTTC

V gene: TRBV7-9
clone size: NA
J gene: TRBJ1-2
D gene: NA
CDR3 protein: CASSSHREVANYGYTF
CDR3 DNA: TGTGCCAGCAGCTCCCACAGAGAAGTCGCTAACTATGGCTACACCTTC

V gene: TRBV19
clone size: NA
J gene: TRBJ1-1
D gene: TRBD1
CDR3 protein: CASTGQPLGNTEAFF
CDR3 DNA: TGTGCCAGTACGGGACAGCCTCTGGGGAACACTGAAGCTTTCTTT

V gene: TRBV2
clone size: NA
J gene: TRBJ1-2
D gene: TRBD1
CDR3 protein: CANLRAGGLHGYTF
CDR3 DNA: TGTGCCAACCTACGGGCAGGGGGCCTGCATGGCTACACCTTC

V gene: TRBV10-3
clone size: NA
J gene: TRBJ2-7
D gene: TRBD1
CDR3 protein: CAIQTGETYEQYF
CDR3 DNA: TGTGCCATCCAGACAGGGGAGACCTACGAGCAGTACTTC

V gene: TRBV23-1
clone size: once
J gene: TRBJ2-7
D gene: NA
CDR3 protein: CASRPYTRAIDHEQYF
CDR3 DNA: TGCGCCAGCAGACCTTACACTCGAGCTATCGACCACGAGCAGTACTTC

V gene: TRBV29-1
clone size: once
J gene: TRBJ2-2
D gene: TRBD2
CDR3 protein: CSVEAPGGRNTGELFF
CDR3 DNA: TGCAGCGTTGAAGCCCCAGGCGGGAGGAACACCGGGGAGCTGTTTTTT

V gene: TRBV12-3/TRBV12-4
clone size: NA
J gene: TRBJ2-1
D gene: TRBD1
CDR3 protein: CASSKGGEAYNEQFF
CDR3 DNA: TGTGCCAGCAGTAAAGGGGGCGAAGCCTACAATGAGCAGTTCTTC

V gene: TRBV18
clone size: NA
J gene: TRBJ2-7
D gene: NA
CDR3 protein: CASSARDGVYEQYF
CDR3 DNA: TGTGCCAGCTCAGCTAGGGACGGTGTCTACGAGCAGTACTTC

V gene: TRBV9
clone size: NA
J gene: TRBJ2-1
D gene: TRBD2
CDR3 protein: CASVSSETSGHNEQFF
CDR3 DNA: TGTGCCAGCGTCTCCAGCGAGACTAGCGGACACAATGAGCAGTTCTTC

V gene: TRBV9
clone size: NA
J gene: TRBJ2-7
D gene: NA
CDR3 protein: CASSVGNGYSYEQYF
CDR3 DNA: TGTGCCAGCAGCGTAGGCAACGGGTACTCCTACGAGCAGTACTTC

V gene: TRBV5-4
clone size: NA
J gene: TRBJ2-1
D gene: NA
CDR3 protein: CASSFGENNEQFF
CDR3 DNA: TGTGCCAGCAGCTTCGGGGAGAACAATGAGCAGTTCTTC

V gene: TRBV27
clone size: once
J gene: TRBJ1-1
D gene: NA
CDR3 protein: CASFRGGTLKLFF
CDR3 DNA: TGTGCCAGCTTTAGGGGGGGGACACTGAAGCTTTTCTTT

V gene: TRBV19
clone size: NA
J gene: TRBJ2-7
D gene: NA
CDR3 protein: CASRRAGAYEQYF
CDR3 DNA: TGTGCCAGCCGCAGGGCCGGGGCCTACGAGCAGTACTTC

V gene: TRBV27
clone size: NA
J gene: TRBJ2-1
D gene: TRBD2
CDR3 protein: CASSLYVRREEFF
CDR3 DNA: TGTGCCAGCAGTTTATATGTGCGGCGGGAGGAGTTCTTC

V gene: TRBV28
clone size: NA
J gene: TRBJ2-7
D gene: NA
CDR3 protein: CASSFGPGKYF
CDR3 DNA: TGTGCCAGCAGTTTTGGACCCGGCAAGTACTTC

V gene: TRBV9
clone size: NA
J gene: TRBJ1-3
D gene: NA
CDR3 protein: CASGLQGNTIYF
CDR3 DNA: TGTGCCAGCGGATTACAGGGAAACACCATATATTTT

V gene: TRBV6-5
clone size: NA
J gene: TRBJ2-1
D gene: TRBD2
CDR3 protein: CASSYPVAGDYNEQFF
CDR3 DNA: TGTGCCAGCAGTTACCCGGTAGCGGGGGACTACAATGAGCAGTTCTTC

V gene: TRBV5-6
clone size: once
J gene: TRBJ2-5
D gene: TRBD2
CDR3 protein: CASSAGLAGVLGTQYF
CDR3 DNA: TGTGCCAGCAGCGCGGGACTAGCGGGAGTGTTGGGGACCCAGTACTTC

V gene: TRBV4-2
clone size: NA
J gene: TRBJ2-7
D gene: NA
CDR3 protein: CASSPGSPYEQYF
CDR3 DNA: TGTGCCAGCAGCCCTGGGAGTCCCTACGAGCAGTACTTC

V gene: TRBV29-1
clone size: NA
J gene: TRBJ2-7
D gene: TRBD2
CDR3 protein: CSVRGGTSYEQYF
CDR3 DNA: TGCAGCGTTCGGGGAGGGACCTCCTACGAGCAGTACTTC